The source of this T cell receptor beta chain is a study of Ad26.COV2.S vaccination and SARS-CoV-2 variants (dated by TCRdb to the early 2020s). About the full investigation: TCRbeta repertoire sequencing was used to assess the specificity and breadth of SARS-CoV-2-reactive T cell receptors after Ad26.COV2.S vaccination. The TCR-sequenced set comprised roughly 30 samples: roughly 19 Ad26.COV2.S vaccine recipients, 5 placebo recipients and 8 SARS-CoV-2 convalescent individuals.

Concerning this clone itself: Its antigen has not been determined. Base qualities are not recorded, but no much larger clone differs from it by a single base.

The paper's findings and limits, for the study overall: Substantial breadth of spike-specific CD8+ and CD4+ T cell responses was reported after vaccination. Non-spike TCR breadth was comparable between vaccine and placebo recipients, consistent with the vaccine containing only spike. It was noted by the authors that total T cell responses may have been underestimated by the TCR breadth and depth analyses. Compared with placebo recipients, Ad26.COV2.S recipients showed higher spike-specific TCR breadth (P = 0.0014).

The time point label, as the study defines it: individuals recovered from natural SARS-CoV-2 infection. From V the trimming removes 1 base and from J it removes 5 bases, while the gene matches leave 8 bases of the junction unaccounted for. The germline V gene yields SGHVS for CDR1 and FNYEAQ for CDR2. The CDR3 starts with the cysteine, ends with the phenylalanine, and has 17 residues. The entry retains the CDR3 DNA only, 51 bases that are in frame from base 1. The immunoSEQ Assay was used to sequence TCRbeta CDR3 regions. After extraction, genomic DNA underwent amplification by bias-controlled multiplex PCR, followed by high-throughput sequencing. As for the original processing: Collapsing and filtering of sequences were performed to quantify the absolute abundance of each unique TCRbeta CDR3 region. T cell fraction was estimated by normalizing TCRbeta template counts to usable DNA, which was measured by amplifying reference genes present in all nucleated cells. Repertoire TCRs were annotated as SARS-CoV-2-specific by exact matching of V gene, CDR3 amino acid sequence and J gene to a known reactive TCR set. The reference SARS-CoV-2 TCR set was derived from MIRA and filtered for enrichment in COVID-19-positive ImmuneCODE repertoires, a step that removed public or cross-reactive TCRs. Drawing on the MIRA antigens, annotated TCRs were analysed further at the level of specific ORF or position within ORF. Breadth was defined as the number of annotated unique rearrangements divided by the total number of unique productive rearrangements, and depth was defined as the summed frequency of the annotated unique rearrangements. TCR breadth was compared between groups using two-sided Wilcoxon rank-sum tests. TCRdb obtained this table from immuneACCESS and retained in-frame rearrangements with V and J assigned. These tables miss some clones; where compared with another copy, unresolved V genes account for less than half of the shortfall, and the remainder is unexplained. The V and J calls and clone size were taken over from that table, and D and trimming were inferred from the DNA. The sample yields tens of thousands of clones; roughly 83% were counted once. The top ten constitute 40% to 55% of the sample.

The source is a human donor who had recovered from COVID-19. Recombination connected TRBV7-6 to TRBJ2-3; the central 11 bases match TRBD2. The specimen comprised peripheral blood, sampled after recovery from COVID-19. Read as DNA, the sequence is TGTGCCAGCAGCTTAGGGATTACTAGCGGGAGTAAAGATACGCAGTATTTT. It specifies CASSLGITSGSKDTQYF.